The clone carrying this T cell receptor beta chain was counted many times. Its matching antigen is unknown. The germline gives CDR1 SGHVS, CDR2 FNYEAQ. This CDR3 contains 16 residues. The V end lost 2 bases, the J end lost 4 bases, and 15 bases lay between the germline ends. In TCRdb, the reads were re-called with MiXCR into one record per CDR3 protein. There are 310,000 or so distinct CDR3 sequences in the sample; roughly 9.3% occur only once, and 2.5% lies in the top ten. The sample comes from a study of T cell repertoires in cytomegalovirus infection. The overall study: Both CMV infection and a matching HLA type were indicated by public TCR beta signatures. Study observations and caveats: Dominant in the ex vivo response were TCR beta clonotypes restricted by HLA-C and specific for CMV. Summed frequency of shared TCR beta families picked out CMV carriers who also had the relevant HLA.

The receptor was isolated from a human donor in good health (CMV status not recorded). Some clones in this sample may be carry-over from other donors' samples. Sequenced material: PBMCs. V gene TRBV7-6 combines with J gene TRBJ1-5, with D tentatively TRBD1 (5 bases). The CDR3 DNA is TGTGCCAGCAGCTTAAAGCCGGGCAGGGTTAATCAGCCCCAGCATTTT. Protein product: CASSLKPGRVNQPQHF.